This TCR beta chain derives from a study of T cell responses to AZD1222 COVID-19 vaccine. Sequencing was performed with immunoSEQ multiplex PCR; in TCRdb, only in-frame clones are kept and a portion is missing. The sample records about 86,000 clones, roughly 90% being singletons. Germline V gives CDR1 LGHDT, CDR2 YNNKEL (reference sequence). After removal of 5 bases from V and 3 bases from J, the junction contained 3 bases not matched to a gene. This CDR3 region has 13 residues. Sequencing was performed on peripheral blood, taken 28 days after the second AZD1222 dose. The clonotype originates from an adult who received the AZD1222 COVID-19 vaccine. The chain uses TRBV3-1 (or the pseudogene TRBV3-2) and TRBJ2-7; 8 bases agree with TRBD1. DNA for the CDR3: TGTGCCAGCAGCTTCGGACAGGGCTACGAGCAGTACTTC. Its translation is CASSFGQGYEQYF.